This T cell receptor (beta chain) was observed in a study of T cell repertoires in cytomegalovirus infection (dated by TCRdb to the late 2010s). About the full investigation: Because public TCR beta signatures pointed to carriage of CMV infection together with the matching HLA type, the HLA type of each donor mattered for the analysis.

The CDR1 and CDR2 encoded by the germline V gene are SGHTA and FQGNSA. The germline ends are 5 bases apart after V is trimmed by 1 base and J by 2 bases. From the cysteine through the phenylalanine, the CDR3 covers 13 amino acids. Here the CDR3 DNA is all that survives: 39 bases in frame from base 1. The run used an Illumina HiSeq 1500. Through fastp at Q25 and MiXCR, TCRdb rebuilt clones from the public reads, retaining in-frame beta chains. Identical CDR3 protein sequences are pooled into one entry, listed with their most common genes and DNA. Present in this sample are tens of thousands of distinct CDR3 sequences, over 3.5% of which were seen just once. The ten biggest clones cover around a fifth of the sample. This clonotype was recorded at least ten times. The antigen it binds to is not known. No much larger clonotype is one base removed from it; base qualities were not supplied. Here is what the overall study found, with its caveats: The ex vivo response was dominated by HLA-C-restricted CMV-specific TCR beta clonotypes, which also provided the single most frequent clonotype in two of eight donors. In both this cohort and an independent roughly 350-donor cohort, the cumulative frequency of public TCR beta family members distinguished carriers of CMV infection plus the relevant HLA type.

Sequencing was performed on PBMCs. This TCR derives from a human donor in good health (CMV status not recorded). Some clones in this sample may be carry-over from other donors' samples. The rearranged segments are TRBV7-2 and TRBJ2-5, with TRBD1 perhaps the D gene, on 5 matching bases. The DNA sequence reads TGTGCCAGCAGCTTAGACAGGCAAGAGACCCAGTACTTC. Translated, it reads CASSLDRQETQYF.